A single T cell receptor (beta chain) is shown here with its context. The entry originates in a study of blood T cell repertoires in COVID-19. Study-level information: Material from acute and convalescent COVID-19 was sourced from the United States, Italy and Spain. T cells, B-cell-depleted T cells, or PBMCs provided the cDNA or gDNA that served as material.

Repertoires were generated with immunoSEQ multiplex PCR, while TCRdb's copy carries only in-frame clones and drops some. This sample carries under 130,000 clones, roughly 80% of them seen once, and the ten largest clones take 15% to 19%. This clonotype was sampled from a woman older than 75 with acute or convalescent COVID-19. The sequenced material came from peripheral blood.

CDR3 DNA: TGTGCCAGCAGCTCCGTTAGCGGGAACACCGGGGAGCTGTTTTTT. Encoded protein: CASSSVSGNTGELFF. V is TRBV5-4 and J is TRBJ2-2; D is possibly TRBD2 (6 bases). Germline CDR1 SGHNT, CDR2 YYREEE (reference sequence). V was shortened by 3 bases and J by 1 base, with 10 bases between the two germline ends. The CDR3 has 15 residues.